This TCR beta chain was observed in a study of T cells in Graves' hyperthyroidism and ophthalmopathy. TCR beta CDR3 sequences were amplified from RNA transcripts. An initial round of RT-PCR targeting the TCR CDR3 relied on the HTBI primer set. TCRdb independently ran MiXCR on the multiplex PCR reads; one entry per CDR3 protein. The table includes 250,000 to 300,000 distinct CDR3 sequences, 15% to 20% detected once. Patients with ophthalmopathy all had a Clinical Activity Score of at least 3, a NOSPECS grade of at least 4 and duration under 3 months. Any patient presenting with uncontrolled infection, other autoimmune disease, pregnancy or lactation was left out. Fresh peripheral blood, roughly 10 ml of it, supplied the PBMCs. This clonotype was detected many times. Sequencing was done on a sample of blood. This sequence was found in a man between 50 and 59 years old with Graves' ophthalmopathy.

CDR3 region: CASRPLGGGEGYTF. The CDR3 nucleotides read TGTGCCAGCAGGCCTCTTGGGGGCGGAGAAGGCTACACCTTC. The chain uses TRBV12-3 or TRBV12-4 and TRBJ1-2, with a weak D call TRBD1 (6 bases). The V end lost 6 bases, the J end lost 8 bases, and 19 bases lay between the germline ends. This CDR3 contains 14 residues.